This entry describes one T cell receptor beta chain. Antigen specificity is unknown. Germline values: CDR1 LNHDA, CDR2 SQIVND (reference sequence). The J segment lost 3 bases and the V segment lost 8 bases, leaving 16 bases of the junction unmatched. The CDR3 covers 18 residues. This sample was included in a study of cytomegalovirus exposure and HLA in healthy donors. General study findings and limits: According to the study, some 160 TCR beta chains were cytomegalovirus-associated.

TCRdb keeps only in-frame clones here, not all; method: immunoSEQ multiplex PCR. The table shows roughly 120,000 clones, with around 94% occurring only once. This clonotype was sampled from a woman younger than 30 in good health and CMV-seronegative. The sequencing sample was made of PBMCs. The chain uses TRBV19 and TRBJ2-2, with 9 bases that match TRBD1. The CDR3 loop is CASSRDRDSRGDTGELFF. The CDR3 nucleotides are TGTGCCAGTTCTCGGGACAGGGATTCCCGGGGGGACACCGGGGAGCTGTTTTTT. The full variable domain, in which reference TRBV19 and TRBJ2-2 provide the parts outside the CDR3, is DGGITQSPKYLFRKEGQNVTLSCEQNLNHDAMYWYRQDPGQGLRLIYYSQIVNDFQKGDIAEGYSVSREKKESFPLTVTSAQKNPTAFYLCASSRDRDSRGDTGELFFGEGSRLTVL.